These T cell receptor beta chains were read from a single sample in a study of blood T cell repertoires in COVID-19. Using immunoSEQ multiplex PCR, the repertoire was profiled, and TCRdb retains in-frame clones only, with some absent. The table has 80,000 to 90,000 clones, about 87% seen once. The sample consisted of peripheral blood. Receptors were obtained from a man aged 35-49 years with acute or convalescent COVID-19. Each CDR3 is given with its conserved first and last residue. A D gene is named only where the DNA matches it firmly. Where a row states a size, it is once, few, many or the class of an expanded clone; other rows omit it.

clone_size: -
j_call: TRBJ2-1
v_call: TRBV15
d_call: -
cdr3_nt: TGTGCCACCAGCATTGGGGGCGGGAGCAGCTCCTACAATGAGCAGTTCTTC
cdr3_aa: CATSIGGGSSSYNEQFF

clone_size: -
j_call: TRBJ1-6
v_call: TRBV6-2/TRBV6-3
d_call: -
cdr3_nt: TGTGCCAGCAGTTCGGAGGGGCTCTTCGGTTCACCCCTCCACTTT
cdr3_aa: CASSSEGLFGSPLHF

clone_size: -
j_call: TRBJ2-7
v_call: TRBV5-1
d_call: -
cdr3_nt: TGCGCCAGCAGCCCGACGCGGGGGCAGGGCGAGCAGTACTTC
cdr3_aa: CASSPTRGQGEQYF

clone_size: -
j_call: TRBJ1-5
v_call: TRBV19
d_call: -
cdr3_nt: TGTGCCATCTCAGAAGGCAGGGGTGGACAGCCCCAGCATTTT
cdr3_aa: CAISEGRGGQPQHF

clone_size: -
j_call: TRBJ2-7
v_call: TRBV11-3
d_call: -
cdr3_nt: TGTGCCAGCAGCCCAGACAGGTACGACGGCGAGCAGTACTTC
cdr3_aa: CASSPDRYDGEQYF

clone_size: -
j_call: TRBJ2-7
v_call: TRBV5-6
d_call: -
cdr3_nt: TGTGCCAGCAGCTTGTACGTTAAGGGGGCCTACGAGCAGTACTTC
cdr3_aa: CASSLYVKGAYEQYF

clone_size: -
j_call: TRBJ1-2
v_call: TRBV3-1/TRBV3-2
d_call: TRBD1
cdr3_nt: TGTGCCAGCAGCCCCAACCTCGACAGGGTCTATGGCTACACCTTC
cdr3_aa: CASSPNLDRVYGYTF

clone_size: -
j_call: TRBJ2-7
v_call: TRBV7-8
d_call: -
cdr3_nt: TGTGCCAGCAGCTTAGATCTAGATTACGAGCAGTACTTC
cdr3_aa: CASSLDLDYEQYF

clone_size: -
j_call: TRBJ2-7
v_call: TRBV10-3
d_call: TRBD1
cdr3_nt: TGTGCCATCAGAAGGAACAGGGGGCAAATGAACGAGCAGTACTTC
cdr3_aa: CAIRRNRGQMNEQYF

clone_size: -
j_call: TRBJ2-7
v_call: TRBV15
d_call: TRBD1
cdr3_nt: TGTGCCACCAGCAGACCGGGACAGGGGACATCGTACGAGCAGTACTTC
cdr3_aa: CATSRPGQGTSYEQYF

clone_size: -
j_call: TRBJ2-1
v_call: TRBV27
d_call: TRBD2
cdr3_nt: TGTGCCAGCAGTTTCCCGGGACTAACCGCCAATGAGCAGTTCTTC
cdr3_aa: CASSFPGLTANEQFF

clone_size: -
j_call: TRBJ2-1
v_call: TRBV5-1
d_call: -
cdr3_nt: TGCGCCAGCAGCTTGGGCCTAGCGAATGAGCAGTTCTTC
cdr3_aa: CASSLGLANEQFF

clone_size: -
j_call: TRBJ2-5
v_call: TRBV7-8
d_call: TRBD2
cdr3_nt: TGTGCCAGCAGCTTAGTTAGTTCTAGCGGGGCGAGTTGGGTACAAGAGACCCAGTACTTC
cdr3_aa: CASSLVSSSGASWVQETQYF

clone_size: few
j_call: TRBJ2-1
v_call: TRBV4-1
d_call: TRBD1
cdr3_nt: TGCGCCAGCAGCCAAGATTTGGACAGGGGCCACCCCTACAATGAGCAGTTCTTC
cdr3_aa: CASSQDLDRGHPYNEQFF

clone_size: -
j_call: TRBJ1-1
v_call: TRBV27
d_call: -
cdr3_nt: TGTGCCAGCAGTGCCCGGGGGGGCGTTACTGAAGCTTTCTTT
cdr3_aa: CASSARGGVTEAFF

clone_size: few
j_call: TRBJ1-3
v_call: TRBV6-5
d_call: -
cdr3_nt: TGTGCCAGCAGTTTGAGCACCGGCTCTGGAAACACCATATATTTT
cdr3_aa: CASSLSTGSGNTIYF

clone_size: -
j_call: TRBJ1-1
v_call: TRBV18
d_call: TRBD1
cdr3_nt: TGTGCCAGCTCAGTCCGGGACAGGAACACTGAAGCTTTCTTT
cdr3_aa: CASSVRDRNTEAFF

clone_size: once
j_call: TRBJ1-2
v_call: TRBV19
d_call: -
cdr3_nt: TGTGCCAGTAGGCTTAAGGGACAACCGTCGTCGGGCTACACCTTC
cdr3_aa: CASRLKGQPSSGYTF

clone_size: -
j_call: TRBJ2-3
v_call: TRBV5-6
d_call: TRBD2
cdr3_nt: TGTGCCAGCAGTTTTAGCGGGGGGCCCCGAACGACAGATACGCAGTATTTT
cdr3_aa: CASSFSGGPRTTDTQYF

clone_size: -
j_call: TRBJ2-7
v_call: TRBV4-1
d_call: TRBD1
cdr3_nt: TGCGCCAGCAGCCTGGGACAGGGGGCCTACGAGCAGTACTTC
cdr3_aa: CASSLGQGAYEQYF

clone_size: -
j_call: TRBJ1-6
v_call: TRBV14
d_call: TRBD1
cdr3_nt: TGTGCCAGCAGCCAAGATTTGGGACAGGGGGATTCACCCCTCCACTTT
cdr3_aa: CASSQDLGQGDSPLHF

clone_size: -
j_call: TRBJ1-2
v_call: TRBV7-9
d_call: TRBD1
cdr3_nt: TGTGCCAGCAGTTTGACAGGGGAGGACTATGGCTACACCTTC
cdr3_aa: CASSLTGEDYGYTF

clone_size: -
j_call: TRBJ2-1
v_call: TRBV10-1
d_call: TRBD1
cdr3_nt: TGCGCCAGCAGTGAGTCGGGGACAGGGGGCTGGAGGTTCTTC
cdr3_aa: CASSESGTGGWRFF

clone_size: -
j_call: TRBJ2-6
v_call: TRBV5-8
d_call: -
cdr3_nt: TGTGCCAGCAGCCCACGGACAGTCTCTGGGGCCAACGTCCTGACTTTC
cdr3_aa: CASSPRTVSGANVLTF

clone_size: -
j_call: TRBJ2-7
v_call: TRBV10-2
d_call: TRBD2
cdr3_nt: TGCGCCACAAATCAGCGGGAGGGCCTGTACGAGCAGTACTTC
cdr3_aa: CATNQREGLYEQYF

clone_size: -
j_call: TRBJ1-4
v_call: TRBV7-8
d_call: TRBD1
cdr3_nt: TGTGCCAGCAGCACAGGGGGCTGGGATGAAAAACTGTTTTTT
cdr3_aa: CASSTGGWDEKLFF

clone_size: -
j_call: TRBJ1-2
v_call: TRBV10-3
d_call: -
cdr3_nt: TGTGCCATTAGTGGGCCATTTAACTATGGCTACACCTTC
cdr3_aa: CAISGPFNYGYTF

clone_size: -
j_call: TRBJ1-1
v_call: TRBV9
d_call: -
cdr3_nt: TGTGCCAGCAGCGTCCAGGACACTGAAGCTTTCTTT
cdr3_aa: CASSVQDTEAFF

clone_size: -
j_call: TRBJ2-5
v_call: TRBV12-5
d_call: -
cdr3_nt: TGTGCTAGTGGAAACGACAGAGGAGAGACCCAGTACTTC
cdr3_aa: CASGNDRGETQYF

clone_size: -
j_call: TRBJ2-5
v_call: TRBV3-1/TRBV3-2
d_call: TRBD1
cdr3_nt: TGTGCCAGCAGCCCTGCTGTAGCCGGGACAGCACAAGAGACCCAGTACTTC
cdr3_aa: CASSPAVAGTAQETQYF

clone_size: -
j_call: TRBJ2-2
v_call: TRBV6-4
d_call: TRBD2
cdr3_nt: TGTGCCAGCAGTGACTCATTTTTTGGACTAGCGGGCACCGGGGAGCTGTTTTTT
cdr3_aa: CASSDSFFGLAGTGELFF

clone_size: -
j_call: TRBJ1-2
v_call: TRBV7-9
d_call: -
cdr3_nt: TGTGCCAGCAGCTCTATACAGGGAAGGGGCTACACCTTC
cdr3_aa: CASSSIQGRGYTF

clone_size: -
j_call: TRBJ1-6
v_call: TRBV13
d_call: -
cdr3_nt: TGTGCCAGCAGCCCCGGAGGCGGGACCAATTCACCCCTCCACTTT
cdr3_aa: CASSPGGGTNSPLHF

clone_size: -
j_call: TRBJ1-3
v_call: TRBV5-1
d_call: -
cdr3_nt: TGCGCCAGCAGCGGAGGGGAAACTGGAAACACCATATATTTT
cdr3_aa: CASSGGETGNTIYF

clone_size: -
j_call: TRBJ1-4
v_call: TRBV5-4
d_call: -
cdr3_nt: TGTGCCAGCAGCTTGAAAGGGGAAGGCGAAAAACTGTTTTTT
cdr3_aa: CASSLKGEGEKLFF

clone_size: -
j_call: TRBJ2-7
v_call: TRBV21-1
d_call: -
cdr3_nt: TGTGCCAGCAGCAAGGGACAGCCAGGTAACTACGAGCAGTACTTC
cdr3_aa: CASSKGQPGNYEQYF

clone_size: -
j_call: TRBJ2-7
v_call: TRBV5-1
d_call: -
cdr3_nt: TGCGCCAGCAGCTCCGAACTAGCCGAGCAGTACTTC
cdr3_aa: CASSSELAEQYF

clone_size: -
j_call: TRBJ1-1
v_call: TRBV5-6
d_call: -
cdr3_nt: TGTGCCAGCAGCCAACCCCCCCCCGCAGGGGAAGCTTTCTTT
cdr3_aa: CASSQPPPAGEAFF

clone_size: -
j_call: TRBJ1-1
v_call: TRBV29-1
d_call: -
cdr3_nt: TGCAGCGTTGCGGGGGGCCGGTCGGACACTGAAGCTTTCTTT
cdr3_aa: CSVAGGRSDTEAFF

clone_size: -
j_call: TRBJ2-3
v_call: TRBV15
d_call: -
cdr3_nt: TGTGCCACCAGCAGCGATAAGGGGGCAGATACGCAGTATTTT
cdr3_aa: CATSSDKGADTQYF

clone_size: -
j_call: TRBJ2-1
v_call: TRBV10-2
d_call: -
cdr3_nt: TGCGCCAGCATCAGGGGTCTTGGCCATGAGCAGTTCTTC
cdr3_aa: CASIRGLGHEQFF

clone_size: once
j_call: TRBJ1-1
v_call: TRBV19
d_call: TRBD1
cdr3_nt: TGTGCCAGTAGTATCCAGGGGGCCAGGCTGTTCACTGAAGCTTTCTTT
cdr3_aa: CASSIQGARLFTEAFF

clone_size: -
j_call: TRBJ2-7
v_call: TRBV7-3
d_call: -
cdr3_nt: TGTGCCAGCAGCTCCTCCCCGGGTTACGAGCAGTACTTC
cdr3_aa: CASSSSPGYEQYF

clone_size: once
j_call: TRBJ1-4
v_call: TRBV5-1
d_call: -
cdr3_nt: TGCGCCAGCAGCTTCCAGGGGTTGGGCGAAAAACTGTTTTTT
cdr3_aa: CASSFQGLGEKLFF

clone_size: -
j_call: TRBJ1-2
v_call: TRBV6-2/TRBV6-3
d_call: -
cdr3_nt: TGTGCCAGCAGTCGAACAGGGAGCTATGGCTACACCTTC
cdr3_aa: CASSRTGSYGYTF

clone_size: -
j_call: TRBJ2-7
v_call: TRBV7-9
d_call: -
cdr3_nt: TGTGCCAGCAGCCCCAATAGGGGTCTCGAGCAGTACTTC
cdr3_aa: CASSPNRGLEQYF

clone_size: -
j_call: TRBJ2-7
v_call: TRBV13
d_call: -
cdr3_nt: TGTGCCAGCTCCCCGGAGGGTGACTCCTACGAGCAGTACTTC
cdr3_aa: CASSPEGDSYEQYF

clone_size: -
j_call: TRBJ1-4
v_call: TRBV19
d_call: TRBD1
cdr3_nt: TGTGCCAGTACCCTGACAGGGACTGGAAAACTGTTTTTT
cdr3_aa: CASTLTGTGKLFF

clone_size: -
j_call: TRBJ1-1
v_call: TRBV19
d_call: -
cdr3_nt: TGTGCCAGTAGTATGCAGGGGCTTAACACTGAAGCTTTCTTT
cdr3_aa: CASSMQGLNTEAFF

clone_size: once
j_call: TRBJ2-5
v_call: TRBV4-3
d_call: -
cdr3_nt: TGCGCCAGCAGCCAAAGCTTACAAGAGACCCAGTACTTC
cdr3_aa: CASSQSLQETQYF

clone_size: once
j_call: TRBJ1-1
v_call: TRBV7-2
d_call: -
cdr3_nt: TGTGCCAGCAGCCCCGCCTGGGGGGGAGAAGCTTTCTTT
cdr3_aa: CASSPAWGGEAFF

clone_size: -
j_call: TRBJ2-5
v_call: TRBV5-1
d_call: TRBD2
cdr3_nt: TGCGCCAGCAGCTCCCTCCCAACCGGGACTAGCGGGGGGGAAGAGACCCAGTACTTC
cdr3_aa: CASSSLPTGTSGGEETQYF